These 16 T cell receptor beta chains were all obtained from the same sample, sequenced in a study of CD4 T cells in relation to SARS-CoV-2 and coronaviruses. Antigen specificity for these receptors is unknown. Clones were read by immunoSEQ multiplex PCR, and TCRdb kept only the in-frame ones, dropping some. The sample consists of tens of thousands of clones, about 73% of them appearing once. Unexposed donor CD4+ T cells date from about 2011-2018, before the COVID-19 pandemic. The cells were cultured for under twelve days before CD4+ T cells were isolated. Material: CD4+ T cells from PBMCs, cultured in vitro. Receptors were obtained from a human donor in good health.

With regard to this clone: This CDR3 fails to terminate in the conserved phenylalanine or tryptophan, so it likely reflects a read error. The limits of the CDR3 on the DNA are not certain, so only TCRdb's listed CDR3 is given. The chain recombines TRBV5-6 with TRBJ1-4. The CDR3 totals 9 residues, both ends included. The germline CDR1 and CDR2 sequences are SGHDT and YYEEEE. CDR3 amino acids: CASSRWSAG.

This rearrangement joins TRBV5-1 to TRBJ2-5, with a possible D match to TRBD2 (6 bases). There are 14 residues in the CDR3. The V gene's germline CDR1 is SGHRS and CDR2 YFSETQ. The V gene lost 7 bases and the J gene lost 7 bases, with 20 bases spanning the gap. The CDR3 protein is CASVPSGGIGTQYF. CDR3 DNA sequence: TGCGCCAGCGTACCCTCCGGCGGGATCGGGACCCAGTACTTC.

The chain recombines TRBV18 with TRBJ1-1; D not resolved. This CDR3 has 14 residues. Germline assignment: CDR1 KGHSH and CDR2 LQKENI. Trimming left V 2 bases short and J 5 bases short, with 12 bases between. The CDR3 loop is CASSPIPSGTEAFF. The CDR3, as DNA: TGTGCCAGCTCACCAATTCCCAGCGGGACTGAAGCTTTCTTT.

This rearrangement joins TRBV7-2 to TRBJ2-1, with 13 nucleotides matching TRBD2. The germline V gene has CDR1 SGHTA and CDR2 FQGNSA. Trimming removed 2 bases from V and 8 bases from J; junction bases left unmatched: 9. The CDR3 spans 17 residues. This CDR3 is CASSLRTWTSGSHEQFF. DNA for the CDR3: TGTGCCAGCAGCTTAAGGACCTGGACTAGCGGGAGCCATGAGCAGTTCTTC.

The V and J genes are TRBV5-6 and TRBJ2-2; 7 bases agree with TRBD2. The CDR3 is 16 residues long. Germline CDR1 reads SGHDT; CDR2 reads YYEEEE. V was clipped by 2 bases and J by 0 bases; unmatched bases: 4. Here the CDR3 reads CASSFGAGSNTGELFF. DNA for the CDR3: TGTGCCAGCAGCTTTGGAGCGGGATCGAACACCGGGGAGCTGTTTTTT.

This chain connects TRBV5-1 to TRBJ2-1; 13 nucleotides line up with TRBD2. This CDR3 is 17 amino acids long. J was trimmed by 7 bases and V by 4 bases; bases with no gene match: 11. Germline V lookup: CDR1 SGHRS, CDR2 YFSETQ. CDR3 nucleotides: TGCGCCAGCAGCGCGACGACTAGCGGGGGGTATATGAATGAGCAGTTCTTC. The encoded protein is CASSATTSGGYMNEQFF.

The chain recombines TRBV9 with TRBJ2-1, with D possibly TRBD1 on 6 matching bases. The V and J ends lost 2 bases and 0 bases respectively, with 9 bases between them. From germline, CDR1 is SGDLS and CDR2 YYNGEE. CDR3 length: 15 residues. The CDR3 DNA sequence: TGTGCCAGCAGCGTCCGGACAGTCTCCTACAATGAGCAGTTCTTC. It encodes CASSVRTVSYNEQFF.

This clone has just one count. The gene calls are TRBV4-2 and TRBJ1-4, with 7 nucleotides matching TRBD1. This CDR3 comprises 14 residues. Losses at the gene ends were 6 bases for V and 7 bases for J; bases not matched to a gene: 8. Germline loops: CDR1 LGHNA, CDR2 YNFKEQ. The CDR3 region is CASRRTGAGEKLFF. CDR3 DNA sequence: TGTGCCAGCAGGAGGACAGGCGCAGGTGAAAAACTGTTTTTT.

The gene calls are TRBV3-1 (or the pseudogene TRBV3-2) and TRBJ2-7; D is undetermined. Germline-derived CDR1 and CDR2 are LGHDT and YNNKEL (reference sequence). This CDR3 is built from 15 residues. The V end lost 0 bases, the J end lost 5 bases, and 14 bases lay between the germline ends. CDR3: CASSQDLSRSHEQYF. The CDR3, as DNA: TGTGCCAGCAGCCAAGATCTTTCGAGGAGCCACGAGCAGTACTTC.

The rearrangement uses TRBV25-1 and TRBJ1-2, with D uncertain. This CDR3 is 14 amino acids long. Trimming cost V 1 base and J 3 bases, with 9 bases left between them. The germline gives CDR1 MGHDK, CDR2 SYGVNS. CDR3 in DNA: TGTGCCAGCAGTGAATCTGGAGGGTACTATGGCTACACCTTC. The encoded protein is CASSESGGYYGYTF.

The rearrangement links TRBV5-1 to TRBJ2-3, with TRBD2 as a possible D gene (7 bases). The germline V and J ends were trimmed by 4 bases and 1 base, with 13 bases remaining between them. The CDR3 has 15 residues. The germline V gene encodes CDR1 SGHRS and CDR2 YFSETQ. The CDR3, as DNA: TGCGCCAGCAGCGCCCTAGGGGGGGGCACAGATACGCAGTATTTT. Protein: CASSALGGGTDTQYF.

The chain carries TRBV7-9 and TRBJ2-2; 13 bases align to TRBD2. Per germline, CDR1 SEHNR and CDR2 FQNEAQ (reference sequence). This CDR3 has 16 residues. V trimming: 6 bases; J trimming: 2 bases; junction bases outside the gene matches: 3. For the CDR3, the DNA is TGTGCCAGCAGAAGGGGACTAGCGGGAAACACCGGGGAGCTGTTTTTT. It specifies CASRRGLAGNTGELFF. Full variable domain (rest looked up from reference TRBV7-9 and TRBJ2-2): DTGVSQNPRHKITKRGQNVTFRCDPISEHNRLYWYRQTLGQGPEFLTYFQNEAQLEKSRLLSDRFSAERPKGSFSTLEIQRTEQGDSAMYLCASRRGLAGNTGELFFGEGSRLTVL.

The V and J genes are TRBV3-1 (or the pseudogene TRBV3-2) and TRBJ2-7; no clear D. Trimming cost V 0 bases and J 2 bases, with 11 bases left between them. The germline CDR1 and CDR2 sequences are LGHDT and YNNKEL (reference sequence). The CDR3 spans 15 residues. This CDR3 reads CASSQDTQITYEQYF. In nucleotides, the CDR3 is TGTGCCAGCAGCCAAGATACACAGATTACCTACGAGCAGTACTTC.

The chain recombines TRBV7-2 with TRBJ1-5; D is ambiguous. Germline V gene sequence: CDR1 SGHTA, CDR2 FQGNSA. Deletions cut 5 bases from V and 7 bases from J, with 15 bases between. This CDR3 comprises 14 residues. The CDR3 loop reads CASSPLGLGQPQHF. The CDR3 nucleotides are TGTGCCAGCAGCCCCCTGGGCCTCGGGCAGCCCCAGCATTTT.

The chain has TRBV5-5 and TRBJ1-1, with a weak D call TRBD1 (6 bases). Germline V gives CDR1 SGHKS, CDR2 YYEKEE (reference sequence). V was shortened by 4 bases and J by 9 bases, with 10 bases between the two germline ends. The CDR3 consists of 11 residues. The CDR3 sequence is CASSPGAKAFF. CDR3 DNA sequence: TGTGCCAGCAGCCCAGGGGCTAAAGCTTTCTTT.

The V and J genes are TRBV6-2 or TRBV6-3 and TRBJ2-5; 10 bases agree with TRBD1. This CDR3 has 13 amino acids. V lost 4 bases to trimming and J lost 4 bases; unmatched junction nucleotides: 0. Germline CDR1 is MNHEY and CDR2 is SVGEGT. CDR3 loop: CASSWTGGETQYF. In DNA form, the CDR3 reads TGTGCCAGCAGTTGGACAGGGGGAGAGACCCAGTACTTC.